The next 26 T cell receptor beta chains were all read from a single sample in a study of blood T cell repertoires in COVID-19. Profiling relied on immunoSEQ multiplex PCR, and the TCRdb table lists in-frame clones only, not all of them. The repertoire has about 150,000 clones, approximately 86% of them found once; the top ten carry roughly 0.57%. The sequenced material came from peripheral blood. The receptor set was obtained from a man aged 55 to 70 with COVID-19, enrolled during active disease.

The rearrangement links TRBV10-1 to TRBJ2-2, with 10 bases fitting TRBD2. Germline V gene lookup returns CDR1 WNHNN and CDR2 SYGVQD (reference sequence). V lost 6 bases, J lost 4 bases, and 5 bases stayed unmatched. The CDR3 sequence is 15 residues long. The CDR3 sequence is CASRAGTSATGELFF. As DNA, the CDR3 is TGCGCCAGCAGAGCCGGGACTAGCGCCACCGGGGAGCTGTTTTTT.

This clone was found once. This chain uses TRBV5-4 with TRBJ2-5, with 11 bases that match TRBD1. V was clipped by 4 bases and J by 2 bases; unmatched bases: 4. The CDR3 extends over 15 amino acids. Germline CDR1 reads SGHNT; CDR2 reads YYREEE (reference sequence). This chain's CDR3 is CASSPGQGVQETQYF. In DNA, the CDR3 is TGTGCCAGCAGCCCGGGACAGGGGGTACAAGAGACCCAGTACTTC. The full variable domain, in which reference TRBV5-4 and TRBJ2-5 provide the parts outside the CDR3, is ETGVTQSPTHLIKTRGQQVTLRCSSQSGHNTVSWYQQALGQGPQFIFQYYREEENGRGNFPPRFSGLQFPNYSSELNVNALELDDSALYLCASSPGQGVQETQYFGPGTRLLVL.

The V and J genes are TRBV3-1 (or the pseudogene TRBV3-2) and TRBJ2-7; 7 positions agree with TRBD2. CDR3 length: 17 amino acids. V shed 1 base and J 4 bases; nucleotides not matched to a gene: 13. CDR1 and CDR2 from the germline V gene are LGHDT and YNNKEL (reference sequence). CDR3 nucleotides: TGTGCCAGCAGCCAAGGTGAGCGGGGCAACCTAAAATACGAGCAGTACTTC. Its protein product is CASSQGERGNLKYEQYF.

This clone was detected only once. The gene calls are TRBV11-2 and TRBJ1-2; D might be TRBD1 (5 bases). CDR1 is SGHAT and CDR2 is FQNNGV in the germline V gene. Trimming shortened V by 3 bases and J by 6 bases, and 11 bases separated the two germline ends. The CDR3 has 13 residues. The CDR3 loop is CASSFGRVDGYTF. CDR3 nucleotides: TGTGCCAGCAGCTTCGGCAGGGTTGATGGCTACACCTTC.

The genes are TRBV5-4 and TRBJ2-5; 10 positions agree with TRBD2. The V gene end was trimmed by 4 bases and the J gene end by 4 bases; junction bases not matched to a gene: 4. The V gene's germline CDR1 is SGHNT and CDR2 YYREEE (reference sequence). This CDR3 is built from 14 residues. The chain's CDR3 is CASSPAGGLETQYF. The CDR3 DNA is TGTGCCAGCAGCCCAGCGGGGGGGTTAGAGACCCAGTACTTC.

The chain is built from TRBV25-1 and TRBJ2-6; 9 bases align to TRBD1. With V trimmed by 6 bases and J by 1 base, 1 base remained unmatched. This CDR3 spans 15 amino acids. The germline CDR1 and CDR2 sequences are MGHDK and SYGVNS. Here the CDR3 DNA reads TGTGCCAGCAGACAGGGGGCATCTGGGGCCAACGTCCTGACTTTC. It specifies CASRQGASGANVLTF.

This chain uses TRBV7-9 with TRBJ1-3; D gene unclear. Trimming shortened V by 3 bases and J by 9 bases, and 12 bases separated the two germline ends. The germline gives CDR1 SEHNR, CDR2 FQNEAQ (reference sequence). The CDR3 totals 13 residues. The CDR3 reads CASSFEFGGTIYF. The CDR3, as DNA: TGTGCCAGCAGCTTTGAGTTCGGAGGCACCATATATTTT.

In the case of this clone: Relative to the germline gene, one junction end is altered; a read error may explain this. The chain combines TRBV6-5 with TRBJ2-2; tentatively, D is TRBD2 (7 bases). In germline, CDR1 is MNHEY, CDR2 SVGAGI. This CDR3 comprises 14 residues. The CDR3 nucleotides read TGTGCCATTAGAGGGGGGGCGAATACCGGGGAGCTGTTTTTT. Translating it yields CAIRGGANTGELFF.

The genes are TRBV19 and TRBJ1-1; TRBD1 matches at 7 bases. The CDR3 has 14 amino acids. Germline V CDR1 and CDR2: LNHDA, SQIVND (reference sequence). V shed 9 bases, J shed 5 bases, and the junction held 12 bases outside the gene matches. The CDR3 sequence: CASLAEQGITEAFF. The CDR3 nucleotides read TGTGCCAGCCTCGCTGAACAGGGGATAACTGAAGCTTTCTTT.

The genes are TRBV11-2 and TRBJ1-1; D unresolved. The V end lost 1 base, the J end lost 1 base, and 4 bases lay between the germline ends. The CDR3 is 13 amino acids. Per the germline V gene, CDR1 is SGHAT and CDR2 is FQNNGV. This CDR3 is CASSLGENTEAFF. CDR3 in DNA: TGTGCCAGCAGCTTAGGAGAGAACACTGAAGCTTTCTTT.

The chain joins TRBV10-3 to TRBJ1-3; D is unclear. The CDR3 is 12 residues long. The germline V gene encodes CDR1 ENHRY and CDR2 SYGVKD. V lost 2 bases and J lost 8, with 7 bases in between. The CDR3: CAISEGLDTIYF. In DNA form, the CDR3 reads TGTGCCATCAGTGAGGGCCTCGACACCATATATTTT.

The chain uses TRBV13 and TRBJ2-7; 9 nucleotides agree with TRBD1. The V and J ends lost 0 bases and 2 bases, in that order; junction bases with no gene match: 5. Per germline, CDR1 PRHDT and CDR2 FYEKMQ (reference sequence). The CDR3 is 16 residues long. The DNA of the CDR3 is TGTGCCAGCAGCTTAGGCGGGACAGGGTTTGCCTACGAGCAGTACTTC. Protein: CASSLGGTGFAYEQYF.

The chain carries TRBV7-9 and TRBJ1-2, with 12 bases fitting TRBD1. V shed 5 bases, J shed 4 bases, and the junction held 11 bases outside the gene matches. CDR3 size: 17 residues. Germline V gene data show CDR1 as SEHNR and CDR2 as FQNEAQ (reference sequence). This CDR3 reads CASSPITGTGGSYGYTF. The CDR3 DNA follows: TGTGCCAGCAGCCCGATCACTGGGACAGGGGGCAGCTATGGCTACACCTTC. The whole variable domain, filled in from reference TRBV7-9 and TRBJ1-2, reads DTGVSQNPRHKITKRGQNVTFRCDPISEHNRLYWYRQTLGQGPEFLTYFQNEAQLEKSRLLSDRFSAERPKGSFSTLEIQRTEQGDSAMYLCASSPITGTGGSYGYTFGSGTRLTVV.

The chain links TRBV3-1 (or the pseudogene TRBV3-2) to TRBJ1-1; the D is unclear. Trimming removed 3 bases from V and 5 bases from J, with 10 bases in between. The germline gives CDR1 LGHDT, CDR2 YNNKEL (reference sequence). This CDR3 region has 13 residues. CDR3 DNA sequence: TGTGCCAGCAGCCAGGCTCTTGGTACTGAAGCTTTCTTT. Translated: CASSQALGTEAFF.

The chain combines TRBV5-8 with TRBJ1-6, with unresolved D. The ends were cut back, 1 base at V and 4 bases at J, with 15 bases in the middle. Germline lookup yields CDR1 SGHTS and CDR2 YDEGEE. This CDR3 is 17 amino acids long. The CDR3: CASSLPGQKRYNSPLHF. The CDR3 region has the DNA TGTGCCAGCAGCTTGCCTGGCCAGAAGAGGTATAATTCACCCCTCCACTTT.

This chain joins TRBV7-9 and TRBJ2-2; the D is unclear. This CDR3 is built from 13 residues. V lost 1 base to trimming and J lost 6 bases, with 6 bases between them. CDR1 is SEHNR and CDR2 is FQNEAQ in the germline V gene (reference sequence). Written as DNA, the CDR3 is TGTGCCAGCAGCTTAGTCATTTCCGGGGAGCTGTTTTTT. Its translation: CASSLVISGELFF.

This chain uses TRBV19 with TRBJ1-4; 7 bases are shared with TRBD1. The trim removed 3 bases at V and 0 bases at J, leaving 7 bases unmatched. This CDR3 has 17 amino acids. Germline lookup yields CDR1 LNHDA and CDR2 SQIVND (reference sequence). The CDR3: CASSMRQGVSTNEKLFF. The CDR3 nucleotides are TGTGCCAGTAGTATGAGGCAGGGGGTTTCAACTAATGAAAAACTGTTTTTT.

CDR3: CASRRQGPITYEQYF. The CDR3 DNA reads as TGTGCCAGCAGGAGACAGGGGCCCATTACCTACGAGCAGTACTTC. The rearrangement uses TRBV2 and TRBJ2-7; 8 bases are shared with TRBD1. This CDR3 has 15 amino acids. J lost 2 bases, V lost 6 bases, and 9 bases had no gene match. Germline lookup yields CDR1 SNHLY and CDR2 FYNNEI.

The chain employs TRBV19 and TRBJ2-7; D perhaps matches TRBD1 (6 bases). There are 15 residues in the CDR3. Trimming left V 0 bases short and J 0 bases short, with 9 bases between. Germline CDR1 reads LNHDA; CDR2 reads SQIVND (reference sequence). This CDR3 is CASSIDHRVSYEQYF. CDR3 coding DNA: TGTGCCAGTAGTATAGATCACAGGGTCTCCTACGAGCAGTACTTC. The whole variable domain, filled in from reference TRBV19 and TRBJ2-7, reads DGGITQSPKYLFRKEGQNVTLSCEQNLNHDAMYWYRQDPGQGLRLIYYSQIVNDFQKGDIAEGYSVSREKKESFPLTVTSAQKNPTAFYLCASSIDHRVSYEQYFGPGTRLTVT.

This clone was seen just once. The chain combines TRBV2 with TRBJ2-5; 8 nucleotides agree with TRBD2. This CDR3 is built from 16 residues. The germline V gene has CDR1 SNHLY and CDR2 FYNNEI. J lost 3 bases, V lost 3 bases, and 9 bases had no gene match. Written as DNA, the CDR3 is TGTGCCAGCAGTGATAACGGTCGGGGGGGAAAAGAGACCCAGTACTTC. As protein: CASSDNGRGGKETQYF.

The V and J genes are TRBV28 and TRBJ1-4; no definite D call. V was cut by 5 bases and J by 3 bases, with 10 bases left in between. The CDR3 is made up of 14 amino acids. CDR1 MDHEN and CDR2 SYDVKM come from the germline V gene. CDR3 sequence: CASSVGGANEKLFF. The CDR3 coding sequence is TGTGCCAGCAGTGTAGGCGGGGCTAATGAAAAACTGTTTTTT.

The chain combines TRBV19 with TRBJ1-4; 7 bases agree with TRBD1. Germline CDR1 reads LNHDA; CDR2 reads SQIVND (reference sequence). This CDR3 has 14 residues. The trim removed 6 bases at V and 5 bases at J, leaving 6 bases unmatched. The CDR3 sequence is CASRGGTANEKLFF. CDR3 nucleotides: TGTGCCAGTAGAGGCGGGACAGCGAATGAAAAACTGTTTTTT.

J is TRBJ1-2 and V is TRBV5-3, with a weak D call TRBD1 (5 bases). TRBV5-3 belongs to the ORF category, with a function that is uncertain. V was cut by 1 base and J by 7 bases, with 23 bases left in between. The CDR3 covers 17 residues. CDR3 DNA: TGTGCCAGAAGCTTGCGCCAGGGATACTCGGAAAGAGCTGGCTACACCTTC. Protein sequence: CARSLRQGYSERAGYTF.

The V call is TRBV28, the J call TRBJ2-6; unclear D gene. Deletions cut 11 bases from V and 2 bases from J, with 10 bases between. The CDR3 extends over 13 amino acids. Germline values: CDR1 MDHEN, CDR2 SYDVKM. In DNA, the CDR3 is TGTGCCGGCCGCCTCGCTGGGGCCAACGTCCTGACTTTC. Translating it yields CAGRLAGANVLTF.

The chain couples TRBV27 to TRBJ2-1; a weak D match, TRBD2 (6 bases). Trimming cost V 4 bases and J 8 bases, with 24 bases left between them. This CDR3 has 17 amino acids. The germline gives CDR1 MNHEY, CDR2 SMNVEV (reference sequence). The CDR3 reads CASSSSTSLGRIDEQFF. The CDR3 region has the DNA TGTGCCAGCAGTTCCTCGACTAGTCTAGGAAGAATAGATGAGCAGTTCTTC.

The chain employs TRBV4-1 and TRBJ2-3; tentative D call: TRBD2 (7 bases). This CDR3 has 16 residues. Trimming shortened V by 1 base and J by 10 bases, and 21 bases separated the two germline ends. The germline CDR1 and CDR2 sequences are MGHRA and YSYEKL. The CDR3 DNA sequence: TGCGCCAGCAGCCAAGTGTACGGGGGCGGGAGCGGGGCGCAGTATTTT. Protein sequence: CASSQVYGGGSGAQYF.